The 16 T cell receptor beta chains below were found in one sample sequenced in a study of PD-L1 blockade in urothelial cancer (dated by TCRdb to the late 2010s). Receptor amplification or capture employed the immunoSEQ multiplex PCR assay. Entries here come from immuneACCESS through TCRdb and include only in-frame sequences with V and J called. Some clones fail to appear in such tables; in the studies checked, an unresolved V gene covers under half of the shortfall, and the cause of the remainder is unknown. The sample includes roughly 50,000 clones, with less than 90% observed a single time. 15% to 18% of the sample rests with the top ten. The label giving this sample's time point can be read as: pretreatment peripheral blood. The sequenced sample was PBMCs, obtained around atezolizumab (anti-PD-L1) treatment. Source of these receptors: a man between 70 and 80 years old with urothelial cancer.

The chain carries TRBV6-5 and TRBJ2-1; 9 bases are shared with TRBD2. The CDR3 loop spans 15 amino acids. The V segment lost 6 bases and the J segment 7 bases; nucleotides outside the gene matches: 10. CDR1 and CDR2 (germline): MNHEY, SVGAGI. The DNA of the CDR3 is TGTGCCAGCAGCCCAGCGGGCGGGAGGGTAAATGAGCAGTTCTTC. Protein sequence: CASSPAGGRVNEQFF.

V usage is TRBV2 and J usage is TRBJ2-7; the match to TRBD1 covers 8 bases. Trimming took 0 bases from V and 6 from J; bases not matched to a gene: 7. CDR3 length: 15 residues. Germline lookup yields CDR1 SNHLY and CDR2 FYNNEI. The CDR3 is CASSEAAGGGGEQYF. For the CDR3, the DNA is TGTGCCAGCAGTGAAGCGGCAGGGGGCGGAGGCGAGCAGTACTTC.

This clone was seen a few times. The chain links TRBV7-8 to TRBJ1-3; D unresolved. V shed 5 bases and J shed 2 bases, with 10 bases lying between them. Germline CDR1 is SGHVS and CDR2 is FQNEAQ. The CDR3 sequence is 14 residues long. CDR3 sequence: CASSRGIAGNTIYF. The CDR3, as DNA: TGTGCCAGCAGCCGAGGGATCGCTGGAAACACCATATATTTT.

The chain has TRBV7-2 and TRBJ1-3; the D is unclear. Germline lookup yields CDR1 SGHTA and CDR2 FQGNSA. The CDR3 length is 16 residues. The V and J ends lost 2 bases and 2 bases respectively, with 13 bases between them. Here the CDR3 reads CASSLSGVLAGNTIYF. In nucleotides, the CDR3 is TGTGCCAGCAGCTTATCCGGGGTCCTGGCTGGAAACACCATATATTTT. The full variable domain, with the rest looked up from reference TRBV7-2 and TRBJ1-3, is GAGVSQSPSNKVTEKGKDVELRCDPISGHTALYWYRQSLGQGLEFLIYFQGNSAPDKSGLPSDRFSAERTGGSVSTLTIQRTQQEDSAVYLCASSLSGVLAGNTIYFGEGSWLTVV.

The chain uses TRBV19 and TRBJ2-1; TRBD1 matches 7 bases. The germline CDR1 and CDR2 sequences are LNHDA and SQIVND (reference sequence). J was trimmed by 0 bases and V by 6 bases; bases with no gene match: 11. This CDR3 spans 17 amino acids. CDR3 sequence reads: CASSYGFRDSSYNEQFF. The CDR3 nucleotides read TGTGCCAGTAGCTATGGATTCCGGGACAGCTCCTACAATGAGCAGTTCTTC.

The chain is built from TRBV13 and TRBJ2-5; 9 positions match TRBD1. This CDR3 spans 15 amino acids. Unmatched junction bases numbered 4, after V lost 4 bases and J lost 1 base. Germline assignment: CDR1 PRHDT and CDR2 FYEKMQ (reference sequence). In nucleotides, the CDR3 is TGTGCCAGCAGCTCGGGACAGGGACCCCAAGAGACCCAGTACTTC. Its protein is CASSSGQGPQETQYF.

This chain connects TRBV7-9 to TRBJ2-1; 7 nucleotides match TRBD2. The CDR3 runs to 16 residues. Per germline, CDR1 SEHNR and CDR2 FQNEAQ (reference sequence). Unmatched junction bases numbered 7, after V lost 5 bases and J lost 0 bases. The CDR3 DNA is TGTGCCAGCAGCCCCGAACTAGCGTTCTCCTACAATGAGCAGTTCTTC. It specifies CASSPELAFSYNEQFF.

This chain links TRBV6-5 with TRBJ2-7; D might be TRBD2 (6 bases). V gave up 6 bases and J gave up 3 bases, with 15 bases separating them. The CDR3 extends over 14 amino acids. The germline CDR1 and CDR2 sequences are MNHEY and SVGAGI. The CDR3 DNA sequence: TGTGCCAGCAGCCCGGGACTGAGTAACTACGAGCAGTACTTC. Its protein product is CASSPGLSNYEQYF.

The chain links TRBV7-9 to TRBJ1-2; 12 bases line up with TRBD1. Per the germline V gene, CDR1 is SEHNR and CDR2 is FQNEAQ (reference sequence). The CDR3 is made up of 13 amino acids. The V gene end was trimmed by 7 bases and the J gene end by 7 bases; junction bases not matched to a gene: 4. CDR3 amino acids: CASMGQGASGYTF. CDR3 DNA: TGTGCCAGCATGGGACAGGGGGCGAGTGGCTACACCTTC.

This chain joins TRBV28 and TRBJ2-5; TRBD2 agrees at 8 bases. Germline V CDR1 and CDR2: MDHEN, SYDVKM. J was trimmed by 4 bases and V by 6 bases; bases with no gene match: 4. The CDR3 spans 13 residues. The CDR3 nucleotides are TGTGCCAGCAGCGACGGGGGGGGAGAGACCCAGTACTTC. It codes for CASSDGGGETQYF.

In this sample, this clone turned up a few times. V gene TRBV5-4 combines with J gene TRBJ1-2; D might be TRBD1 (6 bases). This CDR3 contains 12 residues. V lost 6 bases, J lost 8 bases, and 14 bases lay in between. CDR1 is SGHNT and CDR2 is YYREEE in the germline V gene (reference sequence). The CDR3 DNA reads TGTGCCAGCACTCGGGACATGTACGGCTACACCTTC. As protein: CASTRDMYGYTF.

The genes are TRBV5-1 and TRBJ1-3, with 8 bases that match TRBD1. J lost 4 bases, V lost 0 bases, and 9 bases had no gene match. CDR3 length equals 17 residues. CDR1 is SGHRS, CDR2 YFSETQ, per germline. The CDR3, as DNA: TGCGCCAGCAGCTTGGACGGCAGGGGGCAGACAGGAAACACCATATATTTT. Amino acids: CASSLDGRGQTGNTIYF.

The CDR3 spells CASSVGQTFYNEQFF. CDR3 coding DNA: TGTGCCAGCAGCGTGGGTCAGACTTTCTACAATGAGCAGTTCTTC. This chain connects TRBV9 to TRBJ2-1; no definite D call. Trimming removed 2 bases at V and 3 bases at J, with 12 bases between. Per germline, CDR1 SGDLS and CDR2 YYNGEE. This CDR3 has 15 residues.

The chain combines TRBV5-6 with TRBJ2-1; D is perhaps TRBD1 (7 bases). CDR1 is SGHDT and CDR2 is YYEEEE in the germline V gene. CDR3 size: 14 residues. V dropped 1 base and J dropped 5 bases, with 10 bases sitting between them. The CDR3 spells CASSLQGGNNEQFF. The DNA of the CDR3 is TGTGCCAGCAGCTTGCAGGGGGGTAACAATGAGCAGTTCTTC.

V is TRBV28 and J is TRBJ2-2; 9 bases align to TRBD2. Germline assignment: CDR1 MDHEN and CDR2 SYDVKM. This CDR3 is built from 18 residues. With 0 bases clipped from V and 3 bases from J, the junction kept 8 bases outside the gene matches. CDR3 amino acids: CASSLWRGAGGDTGELFF. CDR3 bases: TGTGCCAGCAGTTTATGGAGGGGTGCGGGGGGGGACACCGGGGAGCTGTTTTTT.

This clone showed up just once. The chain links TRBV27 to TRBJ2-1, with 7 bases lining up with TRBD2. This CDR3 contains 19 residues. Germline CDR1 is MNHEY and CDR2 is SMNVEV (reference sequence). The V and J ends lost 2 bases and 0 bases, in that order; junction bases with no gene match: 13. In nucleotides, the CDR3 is TGTGCCAGCAGTTTAAACCCGGGGGAGGGCCCCAGCTCCTACAATGAGCAGTTCTTC. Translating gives CASSLNPGEGPSSYNEQFF.